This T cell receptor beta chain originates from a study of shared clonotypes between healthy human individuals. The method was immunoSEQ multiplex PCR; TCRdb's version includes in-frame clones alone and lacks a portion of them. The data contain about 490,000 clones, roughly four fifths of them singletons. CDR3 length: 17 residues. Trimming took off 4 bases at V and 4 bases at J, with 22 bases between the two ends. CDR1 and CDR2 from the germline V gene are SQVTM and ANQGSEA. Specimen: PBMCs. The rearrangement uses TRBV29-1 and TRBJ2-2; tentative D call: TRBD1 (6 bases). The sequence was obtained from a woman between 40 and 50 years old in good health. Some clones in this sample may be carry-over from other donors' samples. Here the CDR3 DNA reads TGCAGCGTTGCGGTGGCAGGGGCCAACCCACGCACCGGGGAGCTGTTTTTT. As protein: CSVAVAGANPRTGELFF.